Described below is a single TCR beta chain sequence and its context. Its antigen is not identified. One entry per CDR3 protein results from TCRdb running MiXCR on the 5' RACE reads. The sample has about 630,000 distinct CDR3 sequences, roughly an eighth seen once; the top ten hold about 15%. These data belong to a study of T cells after yellow fever vaccination. Across the study: Low-cell-number fractions were prepared with SMART-Seq v4 Ultra Low Input. General study points: A limited proportion of clonotypes was detected within both the CD4 and CD8 compartments. Abundant contaminating clonotypes from the bulk population could appear in FACS-sorted repertoires. Most clones from primary vaccination were detected again post-booster (roughly 95% CD4, 70% to 90% CD8).

Trimming cost V 3 bases and J 6 bases, with 14 bases left between them. This CDR3 contains 14 residues. The germline V gene encodes CDR1 ENHRY and CDR2 SYGVKD. Sample: PBMCs, taken on the day of the yellow fever booster vaccination. The genes are TRBV10-3 and TRBJ2-5; the D gene could be TRBD1 or TRBD2 (6 bases each). This clonotype originated in a man aged 25-40 years who received the YFV17D yellow fever vaccine. The CDR3 DNA reads TGTGCCATCAGTGAAGGAGGGGGTGTAAAGACCCAGTACTTC. It yields the protein CAISEGGGVKTQYF.